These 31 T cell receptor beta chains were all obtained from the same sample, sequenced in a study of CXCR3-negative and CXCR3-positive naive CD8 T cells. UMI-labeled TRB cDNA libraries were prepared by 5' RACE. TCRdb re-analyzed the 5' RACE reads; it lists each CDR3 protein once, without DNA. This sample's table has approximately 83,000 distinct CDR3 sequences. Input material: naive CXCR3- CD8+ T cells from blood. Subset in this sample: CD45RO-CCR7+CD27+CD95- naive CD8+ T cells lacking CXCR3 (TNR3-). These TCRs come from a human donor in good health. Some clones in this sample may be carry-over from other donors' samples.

The CDR3: CSVEDKDRGYEQYF. This sequence joins TRBV29-1 and TRBJ2-7; TCRdb designates TRBD1, a call that cannot be tested without DNA. The CDR3 contains 14 residues. The germline CDR1 and CDR2 sequences are SQVTM and ANQGSEA.

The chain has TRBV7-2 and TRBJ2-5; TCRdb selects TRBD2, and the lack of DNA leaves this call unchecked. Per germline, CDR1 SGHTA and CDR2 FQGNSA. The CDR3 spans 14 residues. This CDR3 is CASSLGWEGETQYF.

The CDR3 reads CASKGDRGDDEQFF. This chain connects TRBV3-2 to TRBJ2-1; lacking DNA, the TRBD1 call made by TCRdb goes unchecked. TRBV3-2 is flagged as a pseudogene. The CDR3 contains 14 residues.

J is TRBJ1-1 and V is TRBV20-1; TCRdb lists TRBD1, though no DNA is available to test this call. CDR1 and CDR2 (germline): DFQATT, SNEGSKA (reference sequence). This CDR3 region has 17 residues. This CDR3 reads CSARAPGQDPLGTEAFF.

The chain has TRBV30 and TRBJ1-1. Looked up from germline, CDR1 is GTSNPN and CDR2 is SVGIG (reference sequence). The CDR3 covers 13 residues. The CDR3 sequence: CAWSEGGGTEAFF.

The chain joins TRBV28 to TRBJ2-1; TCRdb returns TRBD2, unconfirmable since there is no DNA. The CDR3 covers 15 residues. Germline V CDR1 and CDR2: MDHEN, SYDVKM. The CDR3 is CASSEIAALYNEQFF.

This CDR3 reads CASSPESGSYEQYF. The V gene is TRBV5-5, the J gene TRBJ2-7. The CDR3 has 14 amino acids. Germline lookup yields CDR1 SGHKS and CDR2 YYEKEE (reference sequence).

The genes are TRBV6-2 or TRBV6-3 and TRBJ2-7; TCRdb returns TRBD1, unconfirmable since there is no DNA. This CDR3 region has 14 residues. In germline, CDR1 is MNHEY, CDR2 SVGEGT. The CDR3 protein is CASSYMTDSYEQYF.

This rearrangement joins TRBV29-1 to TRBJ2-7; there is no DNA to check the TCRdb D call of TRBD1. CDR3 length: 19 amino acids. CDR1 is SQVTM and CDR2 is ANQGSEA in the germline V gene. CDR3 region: CSVEYQVGVQGTSTYEQYF.

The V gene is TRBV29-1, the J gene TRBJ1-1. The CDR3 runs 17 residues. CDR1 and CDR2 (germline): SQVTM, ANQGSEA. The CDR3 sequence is CSVESGVGRPRGTEAFF.

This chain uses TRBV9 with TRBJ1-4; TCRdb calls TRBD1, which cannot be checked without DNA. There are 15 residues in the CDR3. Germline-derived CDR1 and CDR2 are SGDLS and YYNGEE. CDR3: CASSGSGTENEKLFF.

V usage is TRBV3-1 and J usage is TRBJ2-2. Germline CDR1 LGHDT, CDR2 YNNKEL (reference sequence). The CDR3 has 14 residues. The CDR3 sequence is CASSQEEDAGELFF. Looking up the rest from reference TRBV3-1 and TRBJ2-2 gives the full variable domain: DTAVSQTPKYLVTQMGNDKSIKCEQNLGHDTMYWYKQDSKKFLKIMFSYNNKELIINETVPNRFSPKSPDKAHLNLHINSLELGDSAVYFCASSQEEDAGELFFGEGSRLTVL.

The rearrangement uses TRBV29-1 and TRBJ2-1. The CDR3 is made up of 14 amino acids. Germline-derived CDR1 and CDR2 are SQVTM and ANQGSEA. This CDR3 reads CSVAGTDKNNEQFF.

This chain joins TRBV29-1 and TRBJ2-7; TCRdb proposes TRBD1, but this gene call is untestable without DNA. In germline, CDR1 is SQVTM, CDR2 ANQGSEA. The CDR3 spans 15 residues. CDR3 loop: CSVGGIRDIAYEQYF.

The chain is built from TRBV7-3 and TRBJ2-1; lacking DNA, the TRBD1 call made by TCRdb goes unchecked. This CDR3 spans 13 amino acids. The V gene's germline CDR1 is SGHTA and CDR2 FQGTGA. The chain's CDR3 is CASSPDRGLEQFF.

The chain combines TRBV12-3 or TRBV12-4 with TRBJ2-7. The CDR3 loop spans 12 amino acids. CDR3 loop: CASSAISYEQYF.

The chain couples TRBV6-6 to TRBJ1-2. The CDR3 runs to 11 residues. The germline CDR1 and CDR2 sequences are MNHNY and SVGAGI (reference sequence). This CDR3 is CASEEGGGYTF.

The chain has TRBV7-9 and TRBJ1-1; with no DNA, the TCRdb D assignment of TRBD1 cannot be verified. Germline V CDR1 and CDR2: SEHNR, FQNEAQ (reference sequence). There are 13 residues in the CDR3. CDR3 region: CASSFDREGEAFF. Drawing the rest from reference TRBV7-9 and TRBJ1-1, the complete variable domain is DTGVSQNPRHKITKRGQNVTFRCDPISEHNRLYWYRQTLGQGPEFLTYFQNEAQLEKSRLLSDRFSAERPKGSFSTLEIQRTEQGDSAMYLCASSFDREGEAFFGQGTRLTVV.

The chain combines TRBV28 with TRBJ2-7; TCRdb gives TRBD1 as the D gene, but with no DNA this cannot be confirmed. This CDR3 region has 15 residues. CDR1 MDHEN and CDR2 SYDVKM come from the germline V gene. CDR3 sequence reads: CASSFGDLSSYEQYF. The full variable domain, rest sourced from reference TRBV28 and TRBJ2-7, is DVKVTQSSRYLVKRTGEKVFLECVQDMDHENMFWYRQDPGLGLRLIYFSYDVKMKEKGDIPEGYSVSREKKERFSLILESASTNQTSMYLCASSFGDLSSYEQYFGPGTRLTVT.

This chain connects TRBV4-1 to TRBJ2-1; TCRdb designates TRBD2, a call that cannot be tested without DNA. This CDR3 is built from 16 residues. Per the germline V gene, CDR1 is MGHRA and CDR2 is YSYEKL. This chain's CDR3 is CASSQDGLAGINEQFF.

CDR3 region: CASSLDRGRTYEQYF. V is TRBV19 and J is TRBJ2-7; TCRdb's assignment of TRBD1 cannot be checked, as there is no DNA. The germline V gene encodes CDR1 LNHDA and CDR2 SQIVND (reference sequence). The CDR3 totals 15 residues.

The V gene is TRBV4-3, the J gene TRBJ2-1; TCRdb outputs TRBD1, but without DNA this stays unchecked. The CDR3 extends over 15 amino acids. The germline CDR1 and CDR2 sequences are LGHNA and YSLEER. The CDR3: CASSQDGQGAYEQFF.

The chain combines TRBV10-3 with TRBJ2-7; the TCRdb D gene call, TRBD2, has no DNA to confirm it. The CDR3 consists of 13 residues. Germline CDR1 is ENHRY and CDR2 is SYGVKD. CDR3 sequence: CAISESGGYEQYF.

CDR3 amino acids: CASSPVGAQRLNTEAFF. The rearrangement links TRBV7-9 to TRBJ1-1. The CDR3 totals 17 residues. Per the germline V gene, CDR1 is SEHNR and CDR2 is FQNEAQ (reference sequence).

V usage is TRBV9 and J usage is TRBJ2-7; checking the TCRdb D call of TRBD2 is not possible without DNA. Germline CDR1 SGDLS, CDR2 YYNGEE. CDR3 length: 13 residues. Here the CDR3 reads CASSVRGWDEQYF.

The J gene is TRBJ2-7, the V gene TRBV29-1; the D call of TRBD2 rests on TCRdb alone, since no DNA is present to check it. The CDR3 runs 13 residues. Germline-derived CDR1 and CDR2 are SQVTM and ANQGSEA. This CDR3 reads CSVETAGTYEQYF.

CDR3 in amino acids: CASSLAGREQETQYF. This sequence joins TRBV7-9 and TRBJ2-5; TCRdb returns TRBD2, unconfirmable since there is no DNA. The germline V gene encodes CDR1 SEHNR and CDR2 FQNEAQ (reference sequence). This CDR3 has 15 residues.

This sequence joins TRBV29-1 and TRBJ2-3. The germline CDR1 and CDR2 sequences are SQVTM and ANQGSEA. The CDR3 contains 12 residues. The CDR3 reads CSVVEGPDTQYF.

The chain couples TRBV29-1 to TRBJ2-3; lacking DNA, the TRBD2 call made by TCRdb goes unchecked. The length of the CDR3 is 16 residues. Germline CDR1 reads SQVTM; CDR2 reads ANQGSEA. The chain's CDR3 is CSVAGDSGTSTDTQYF.

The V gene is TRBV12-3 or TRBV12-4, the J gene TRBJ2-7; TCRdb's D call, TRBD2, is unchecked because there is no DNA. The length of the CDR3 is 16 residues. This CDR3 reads CASSLAGKREGYEQYF.

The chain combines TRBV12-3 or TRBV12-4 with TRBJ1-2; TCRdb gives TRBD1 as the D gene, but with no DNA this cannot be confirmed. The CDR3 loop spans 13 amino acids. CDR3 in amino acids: CASSPQGRDGYTF.